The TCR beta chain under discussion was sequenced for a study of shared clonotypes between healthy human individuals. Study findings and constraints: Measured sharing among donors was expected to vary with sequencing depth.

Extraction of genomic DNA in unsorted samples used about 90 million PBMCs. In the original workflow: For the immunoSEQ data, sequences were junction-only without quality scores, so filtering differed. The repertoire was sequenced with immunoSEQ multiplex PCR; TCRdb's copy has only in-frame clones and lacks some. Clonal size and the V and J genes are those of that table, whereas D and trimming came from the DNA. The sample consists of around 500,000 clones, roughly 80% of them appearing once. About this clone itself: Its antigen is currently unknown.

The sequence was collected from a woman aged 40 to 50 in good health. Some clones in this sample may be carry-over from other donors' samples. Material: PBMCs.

CDR3 nucleotides: TGTGCCAGCAGTTTAGGGTGGGGGGGCGGCTACACCTTC. It is translated as CASSLGWGGGYTF. The genes are TRBV27 and TRBJ1-2, with a possible D match to TRBD1 (6 bases). Germline V gene data show CDR1 as MNHEY and CDR2 as SMNVEV (reference sequence). This CDR3 has 13 amino acids. V gave up 2 bases and J gave up 8 bases, with 12 bases separating them.